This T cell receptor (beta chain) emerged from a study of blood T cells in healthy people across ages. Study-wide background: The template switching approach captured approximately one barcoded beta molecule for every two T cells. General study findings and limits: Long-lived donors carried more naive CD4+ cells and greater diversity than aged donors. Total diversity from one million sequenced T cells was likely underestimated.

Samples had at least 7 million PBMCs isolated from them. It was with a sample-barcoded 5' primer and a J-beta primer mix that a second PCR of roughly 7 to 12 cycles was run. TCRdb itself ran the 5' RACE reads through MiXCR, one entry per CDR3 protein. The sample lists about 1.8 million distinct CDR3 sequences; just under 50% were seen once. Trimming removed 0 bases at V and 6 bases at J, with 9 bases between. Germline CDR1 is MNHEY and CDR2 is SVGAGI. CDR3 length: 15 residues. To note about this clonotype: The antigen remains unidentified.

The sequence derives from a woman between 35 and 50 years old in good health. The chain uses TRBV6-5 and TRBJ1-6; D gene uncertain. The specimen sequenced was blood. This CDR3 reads CASSYSRLGNSPLHF. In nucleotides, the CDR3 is TGTGCCAGCAGTTACTCTCGTTTGGGTAATTCACCCCTCCACTTT.